These 16 T cell receptor beta chains came from one sample sequenced in a study of a mutant IDH1 vaccine in newly diagnosed glioma. As for time point: week 35, safety follow-up. All doses held 300 ug of mutant IDH1 20-mer peptide, with topical imiquimod. The method was immunoSEQ multiplex PCR; TCRdb's version includes in-frame clones alone and lacks a portion of them. Here the sample spans over 45,000 clones, roughly 92% being singletons. Their target antigens are unknown. This material consisted of PBMCs, taken from a glioma patient whose treatment included an IDH1 peptide vaccine. The receptors originated from a man aged 45 to 65 with glioma.

The chain employs TRBV6-4 and TRBJ1-4; no clear D gene. The V end was cut by 3 bases, the J end by 0 bases, with 14 bases between. Per the germline V gene, CDR1 is MRHNA and CDR2 is SNTAGT. The CDR3 contains 17 residues. In nucleotides, the CDR3 is TGTGCCAGCAGTGATTGGAGTTGTACGGCAACTAATGAAAAACTGTTTTTT. This codes for CASSDWSCTATNEKLFF.

This chain joins TRBV28 and TRBJ1-5; 9 bases line up with TRBD1. Germline assignment: CDR1 MDHEN and CDR2 SYDVKM. V lost 3 bases to trimming and J lost 1 base; unmatched junction nucleotides: 4. The CDR3 consists of 16 residues. The CDR3 loop reads CASSFHGQGSNQPQHF. The CDR3 nucleotides are TGTGCCAGCAGTTTCCACGGACAGGGGAGCAATCAGCCCCAGCATTTT.

The chain joins TRBV13 to TRBJ2-1; TRBD1 is a possible D gene (5 bases). V gave up 3 bases and J gave up 10 bases, with 19 bases separating them. This CDR3 has 15 residues. Germline-derived CDR1 and CDR2 are PRHDT and FYEKMQ (reference sequence). This CDR3 reads CASSFFRDPSVEQFF. The CDR3 bases are TGTGCCAGCAGCTTTTTCAGGGATCCCTCGGTAGAGCAGTTCTTC.

The V gene is TRBV5-8, the J gene TRBJ1-5; D unresolved. This CDR3 is built from 13 residues. Germline lookup yields CDR1 SGHTS and CDR2 YDEGEE. Trimming took off 0 bases at V and 2 bases at J, with 3 bases between the two ends. For the CDR3, the DNA is TGTGCCAGCAGCTTGGGTCGCAATCAGCCCCAGCATTTT. Amino acids: CASSLGRNQPQHF.

The chain is built from TRBV4-3 and TRBJ1-2, with D maybe TRBD1 (6 bases). The CDR3 is 13 residues long. Deletions cut 0 bases from V and 8 bases from J, with 10 bases between. In germline, CDR1 is LGHNA, CDR2 YSLEER. The CDR3 loop is CASSQDRGTGYTF. For the CDR3, the DNA is TGCGCCAGCAGCCAAGACAGGGGAACGGGCTACACCTTC.

As regards this clone: At the DNA level, this CDR3 is encoded by other sequences in the same sample as well. The chain employs TRBV4-3 and TRBJ2-7; 7 nucleotides match TRBD1. Trimming at V came to 1 base and at J to 4 bases, leaving 10 bases not matched to a gene. The germline CDR1 and CDR2 sequences are LGHNA and YSLEER. The CDR3 loop spans 16 amino acids. The CDR3 loop reads CASSQASGTEIYEQYF. CDR3 in DNA: TGCGCCAGCAGCCAAGCTTCCGGGACAGAGATTTACGAGCAGTACTTC.

The chain's CDR3 is CASSLVGGPDTQYF. CDR3 DNA: TGTGCCAGCAGCTTAGTCGGGGGACCAGATACGCAGTATTTT. This chain links TRBV7-2 with TRBJ2-3; D may be TRBD2 (6 bases). Trimming took off 1 base at V and 4 bases at J, with 9 bases between the two ends. Germline V gives CDR1 SGHTA, CDR2 FQGNSA. This CDR3 comprises 14 residues.

This rearrangement joins TRBV27 to TRBJ2-3; maybe TRBD1 (6 bases). Germline V CDR1 and CDR2: MNHEY, SMNVEV (reference sequence). CDR3 length: 13 amino acids. Trimming removed 5 bases at V and 0 bases at J, with 6 bases between. CDR3 sequence (DNA): TGTGCCAGCAGTGGGGGCAGCACAGATACGCAGTATTTT. Residues: CASSGGSTDTQYF.

The CDR3 nucleotides are TGTGCCAGCAGTTTATCGATCTCGGGGGGGACTGAAGCTTTCTTT. As protein: CASSLSISGGTEAFF. The chain combines TRBV27 with TRBJ1-1, with D tentatively TRBD1 (5 bases). This CDR3 region has 15 residues. Germline loops: CDR1 MNHEY, CDR2 SMNVEV (reference sequence). V was shortened by 0 bases and J by 5 bases, with 13 bases between the two germline ends.

J is TRBJ1-4 and V is TRBV20-1; no firm D call. This CDR3 region has 11 residues. Germline V gives CDR1 DFQATT, CDR2 SNEGSKA (reference sequence). V lost 0 bases to trimming and J lost 8 bases, with 4 bases between them. CDR3 in DNA: TGCAGTGCTAGAGACGGAGAAAAACTGTTTTTT. Encoded protein: CSARDGEKLFF.

The sample holds one count of this clone. The chain recombines TRBV18 with TRBJ2-2; D gene uncertain. CDR1 is KGHSH, CDR2 LQKENI, per germline. This CDR3 has 15 residues. The V end lost 3 bases, the J end lost 1 base, and 9 bases lay between the germline ends. CDR3 amino acids: CASSPGRWNTGELFF. The CDR3 DNA follows: TGTGCCAGCTCACCGGGAAGGTGGAACACCGGGGAGCTGTTTTTT.

V and J are TRBV7-9 and TRBJ2-4, with TRBD2 matching over 13 bases. The CDR3 contains 19 residues. Trimming took 5 bases from V and 1 from J; bases not matched to a gene: 11. Germline lookup yields CDR1 SEHNR and CDR2 FQNEAQ (reference sequence). The CDR3 loop is CASSPPRTSGSGAKNIQYF. The CDR3, as DNA: TGTGCCAGCAGCCCCCCGAGGACTAGCGGGAGCGGGGCCAAAAACATTCAGTACTTC.

V usage is TRBV19 and J usage is TRBJ1-1, with 9 positions matching TRBD1. CDR1 and CDR2 from the germline V gene are LNHDA and SQIVND (reference sequence). With 6 bases clipped from V and 2 bases from J, the junction kept 10 bases outside the gene matches. This CDR3 comprises 16 residues. CDR3 sequence: CASRALNRGLNTEAFF. DNA of the CDR3: TGTGCCAGTAGGGCCCTTAACAGGGGGCTTAACACTGAAGCTTTCTTT. The full variable domain, completed using reference TRBV19 and TRBJ1-1, is DGGITQSPKYLFRKEGQNVTLSCEQNLNHDAMYWYRQDPGQGLRLIYYSQIVNDFQKGDIAEGYSVSREKKESFPLTVTSAQKNPTAFYLCASRALNRGLNTEAFFGQGTRLTVV.

This clone was observed once. CDR3 residues: CASRSTPKGRDEQFF. Here the CDR3 DNA reads TGCGCCAGCAGGTCGACCCCCAAGGGTCGGGATGAGCAGTTCTTC. This chain links TRBV5-1 with TRBJ2-1; D gene unclear. Germline lookup yields CDR1 SGHRS and CDR2 YFSETQ. The CDR3 is made up of 15 amino acids. The V end lost 5 bases, the J end lost 8 bases, and 20 bases lay between the germline ends.

The rearrangement links TRBV13 to TRBJ1-1; 7 bases are shared with TRBD1. CDR3 size: 14 residues. The germline V gene has CDR1 PRHDT and CDR2 FYEKMQ (reference sequence). The junction had 5 bases not matched to a gene; V was cut back by 7 bases and J by 0 bases. In DNA form, the CDR3 reads TGTGCCAGCACCCCGGGACAGATGAACACTGAAGCTTTCTTT. The encoded protein is CASTPGQMNTEAFF.

V usage is TRBV7-8 and J usage is TRBJ1-2, with D uncertain. Trimming stripped 1 base from V and 8 bases from J, with 8 bases between. Germline values: CDR1 SGHVS, CDR2 FQNEAQ. CDR3 size: 12 residues. CDR3 amino acids: CASSLVGGGYTF. The CDR3 DNA sequence: TGTGCCAGCAGCTTAGTTGGTGGGGGCTACACCTTC.